The source of this TCR beta chain is a study of T cell changes during pregnancy in multiple sclerosis. Generated by immunoSEQ multiplex PCR, the TCRdb table keeps only in-frame clones and is missing some. The sample yields under 40,000 clones, about 92% seen once. This CDR3 is 17 amino acids long. The chain carries TRBV21-1 and TRBJ1-1; the D segment call TRBD1 is taken from the table without a DNA check. TRBV21-1 is marked as a pseudogene. The input for sequencing was peripheral blood, taken in the third trimester of pregnancy. This sequence was found in a female donor in good health, enrolled as a control in a pregnancy study. The CDR3 nucleotides read TGTGCCAGCCGAAAGGACGAGGGGGCTCCCATGAACACTGAAGCTTTCTTT. Translating gives CASRKDEGAPMNTEAFF.